The rows below give T cell receptor beta chains drawn from one sample of a study of blood T cell repertoires in COVID-19. The table came from immunoSEQ multiplex PCR; TCRdb's copy has only in-frame clones and leaves some out. Of fewer than 350,000 clones listed, around 90% were seen once; the top ten hold 1.5% to 2%. Material for sequencing was PBMCs or T cells enriched from blood (not recorded which). The receptors were sampled from a woman in her late teens or twenties with acute COVID-19. CDR3s include the opening cysteine and the closing phenylalanine or tryptophan. D genes are given only for firm matches. Size tells how often a clone was seen (once, few, many) or the class of an expanded clone, and some rows leave it out.

v_call	j_call	clone_size	d_call	cdr3_aa	cdr3_nt
TRBV25-1	TRBJ1-1	-	-	CASSVTGSNTEAFF	TGTGCCAGCAGTGTCACAGGGTCGAACACTGAAGCTTTCTTT
TRBV6-4	TRBJ2-3	-	-	CASSDRGLAQYF	TGTGCCAGCAGTGACCGGGGACTGGCGCAGTATTTT
TRBV18	TRBJ2-3	-	-	CASSPLATDTQYF	TGTGCCAGCTCACCTTTGGCCACAGATACGCAGTATTTT
TRBV6-5	TRBJ2-1	-	-	CASSPSGRNEQFF	TGTGCCAGCAGTCCTTCTGGGAGGAATGAGCAGTTCTTC
TRBV7-9	TRBJ2-7	-	TRBD1	CASSSSGTGAHEQYF	TGTGCCAGCAGCTCCTCCGGGACAGGGGCCCACGAGCAGTACTTC
TRBV14	TRBJ1-1	-	-	CASKPNLPAGGAFF	TGTGCCAGCAAACCAAACCTCCCGGCAGGAGGGGCTTTCTTT
TRBV2	TRBJ1-4	-	TRBD1	CASRPGGGGNEKLFF	TGTGCCAGCAGACCAGGGGGTGGGGGTAATGAAAAACTGTTTTTT
TRBV28	TRBJ2-1	-	TRBD2	CASSLSGGTNEQFF	TGTGCCAGCAGTTTATCGGGGGGGACAAATGAGCAGTTCTTC
TRBV10-3	TRBJ2-7	-	TRBD2	CAISERAGGLYEQYF	TGTGCCATCAGTGAGAGGGCGGGAGGTCTTTACGAGCAGTACTTC
TRBV11-2	TRBJ1-4	-	-	CASSTGTTGSSNEKLFF	TGTGCCAGCAGCACCGGGACAACGGGGTCCTCCAATGAAAAACTGTTTTTT
TRBV27	TRBJ1-1	-	-	CASSFRGLGNTEAFF	TGTGCCAGCAGTTTTAGGGGCCTGGGGAACACTGAAGCTTTCTTT
TRBV7-3	TRBJ2-5	once	TRBD2	CASSLFGLAQETQYF	TGTGCCAGCAGCTTATTCGGACTAGCGCAAGAGACCCAGTACTTC
TRBV15	TRBJ1-1	-	-	CATSRDRGKGTEAFF	TGTGCCACCAGCAGAGATCGGGGGAAGGGGACTGAAGCTTTCTTT
TRBV5-1	TRBJ2-3	-	-	CASSSRAGSSTDTQYF	TGCGCCAGCAGCTCTCGGGCGGGGAGTAGCACAGATACGCAGTATTTT
TRBV6-5	TRBJ2-2	-	-	CASSYSTRDTGELFF	TGTGCCAGCAGTTACTCGACCAGGGACACCGGGGAGCTGTTTTTT
TRBV14	TRBJ2-5	-	-	CASSQAGSWETQYF	TGTGCCAGCAGCCAAGCGGGGAGCTGGGAGACCCAGTACTTC
TRBV5-1	TRBJ2-5	-	-	CASSLGPGRQETQYF	TGCGCCAGCAGCTTGGGTCCAGGGCGCCAAGAGACCCAGTACTTC
TRBV28	TRBJ2-1	-	TRBD1	CASSLIRGLDREIRYSGSYNEQFF	TGTGCCAGCAGTTTAATCCGGGGTTTAGACAGGGAGATTAGGTATTCGGGCTCCTACAATGAGCAGTTCTTC
TRBV11-2	TRBJ2-7	-	-	CASSTDEAFLNEQYF	TGTGCCAGCAGCACCGATGAGGCCTTCTTAAACGAGCAGTACTTC
TRBV7-2	TRBJ2-2	-	-	CASSFYPTGELFF	TGTGCCAGCAGCTTCTATCCCACCGGGGAGCTGTTTTTT
TRBV2	TRBJ1-3	-	-	CASRDSSGNTIYF	TGTGCCAGCAGAGACAGCTCTGGAAACACCATATATTTT
TRBV2	TRBJ2-1	-	TRBD2	CASSVRLAGAPNEQFF	TGTGCCAGCAGTGTGAGGTTAGCGGGAGCCCCCAATGAGCAGTTCTTC
TRBV3-1/TRBV3-2	TRBJ2-3	-	TRBD2	CASSPAGGTDTQYF	TGTGCCAGCAGCCCAGCGGGAGGGACAGATACGCAGTATTTT
TRBV28	TRBJ2-1	-	TRBD2	CASSSLGGLANNEQFF	TGTGCCAGCAGTTCCCTGGGGGGACTAGCGAACAATGAGCAGTTCTTC
TRBV5-1	TRBJ1-1	-	-	CASSLWGMNTEAFF	TGCGCCAGCAGCTTGTGGGGCATGAACACTGAAGCTTTCTTT
TRBV23-1	TRBJ2-6	-	-	CASSQSGSRAGATDFSGANVLTF	TGCGCCAGCAGTCAATCTGGCTCTCGGGCAGGGGCGACAGACTTCTCTGGGGCCAACGTCCTGACTTTC
TRBV30	TRBJ1-5	-	-	CAWSHKEGLTSNQPQHF	TGTGCCTGGAGTCACAAGGAGGGCCTTACGAGCAATCAGCCCCAGCATTTT
TRBV7-9	TRBJ1-3	-	-	CASSPQVTGNTIYF	TGTGCCAGCAGCCCTCAGGTTACTGGAAACACCATATATTTT
TRBV19	TRBJ2-1	-	-	CASSIVQYISYNEQFF	TGTGCCAGTAGTATCGTACAGTACATCTCCTACAATGAGCAGTTCTTC
TRBV6-2/TRBV6-3	TRBJ1-2	-	-	CASSYLAGSNYGYTF	TGTGCCAGCAGTTACTTGGCAGGCTCTAACTATGGCTACACCTTC
TRBV12-3/TRBV12-4	TRBJ1-2	-	-	CATGGDTGDGYTF	TGTGCCACGGGGGGAGATACCGGAGATGGCTACACCTTC
TRBV7-2	TRBJ1-2	-	TRBD1	CASSTGQGRYYGYTF	TGTGCCAGCAGCACCGGACAGGGGCGCTACTATGGCTACACCTTC
TRBV27	TRBJ1-2	-	TRBD1	CASSTLDRGSGYTF	TGTGCCAGCAGTACCCTGGACAGGGGGTCAGGCTACACCTTC
TRBV5-6	TRBJ2-7	-	-	CASSLVSYSPSYEQYF	TGTGCCAGCAGCTTGGTTTCCTACAGCCCCTCCTACGAGCAGTACTTC
TRBV11-2	TRBJ2-2	-	-	CASSSRQGRTGELFF	TGTGCCAGCAGCTCACGGCAGGGCCGAACCGGGGAGCTGTTTTTT
TRBV4-3	TRBJ2-6	-	-	CASSQELHWANVLTF	TGCGCCAGCAGCCAAGAACTCCACTGGGCCAACGTCCTGACTTTC
TRBV5-1	TRBJ2-7	-	TRBD2	CASSLASGRYEQYF	TGCGCCAGCAGCTTAGCTAGCGGGAGATACGAGCAGTACTTC
TRBV30	TRBJ1-1	once	-	CAWSPTGQGMDTEAFF	TGTGCCTGGAGTCCCACAGGTCAAGGGATGGACACTGAAGCTTTCTTT
TRBV19	TRBJ1-1	-	-	CASSNVWQKNTEAFF	TGTGCCAGTAGTAATGTTTGGCAGAAGAACACTGAAGCTTTCTTT
TRBV4-1	TRBJ1-3	-	-	CASSQEGPFLPGNTIYF	TGCGCCAGCAGCCAAGAGGGCCCTTTTCTTCCTGGAAACACCATATATTTT
TRBV5-6	TRBJ1-2	-	TRBD1	CASSPDMTGVGYTF	TGTGCCAGCAGCCCAGACATGACAGGGGTCGGCTACACCTTC